A single sample is the source of the 13 T cell receptor beta chains below, sequenced in a study of T cell responses to AZD1222 COVID-19 vaccine. Using immunoSEQ multiplex PCR, the repertoire was profiled, and TCRdb retains in-frame clones only, with some absent. The sample has about 160,000 clones; about 90% are singletons. Sequenced here: peripheral blood, sampled on day 0 of AZD1222 vaccination. Receptors were obtained from an adult in good health.

The chain combines TRBV21-1 with TRBJ1-2; the table's D call TRBD1 went unverified against the DNA. TRBV21-1 is a documented pseudogene. The length of the CDR3 is 19 residues. This CDR3 reads CASSPRAFDRARRNYGYTF. DNA of the CDR3: TGTGCCAGCAGTCCCCGGGCCTTCGACAGGGCCCGAAGAAACTATGGCTACACCTTC.

The J gene is TRBJ1-1, the V gene TRBV11-2; 7 bases match TRBD1. The CDR3 length is 15 residues. The V gene's germline CDR1 is SGHAT and CDR2 FQNNGV. After removal of 4 bases from V and 0 bases from J, the junction contained 5 bases not matched to a gene. The DNA of the CDR3 is TGTGCCAGCAGCTCCCGGGACAGCTTGAACACTGAAGCTTTCTTT. As protein: CASSSRDSLNTEAFF.

This rearrangement joins TRBV5-4 to TRBJ1-2; tentative D call: TRBD1 (5 bases). V dropped 4 bases and J dropped 8 bases, with 21 bases sitting between them. The CDR3 loop spans 15 amino acids. Looked up from germline, CDR1 is SGHNT and CDR2 is YYREEE (reference sequence). The CDR3 loop is CASSQTGSHLSGYTF. The CDR3 bases are TGTGCCAGCAGCCAAACAGGAAGCCATCTATCAGGCTACACCTTC.

This clone was seen a single time. This sequence joins TRBV14 and TRBJ2-2; 7 nucleotides agree with TRBD1. This CDR3 spans 16 amino acids. V was clipped by 3 bases and J by 5 bases; unmatched bases: 9. Germline V CDR1 and CDR2: SGHDN, FVKESK. CDR3 in amino acids: CASSHWGTAVTGELFF. CDR3 nucleotides: TGTGCCAGCAGCCATTGGGGGACAGCAGTGACCGGGGAGCTGTTTTTT.

The V gene is TRBV4-3, the J gene TRBJ2-1; D remains unclear. The V end was cut by 0 bases, the J end by 0 bases, with 15 bases between. There are 18 residues in the CDR3. CDR1 and CDR2 (germline): LGHNA, YSLEER. The CDR3 region is CASSQEQAARSSYNEQFF. The CDR3, as DNA: TGCGCCAGCAGCCAAGAGCAGGCTGCGCGGTCCTCCTACAATGAGCAGTTCTTC.

This clone occurred once. V is TRBV30 and J is TRBJ2-3, with 9 positions matching TRBD2. Germline V gene lookup returns CDR1 GTSNPN and CDR2 SVGIG (reference sequence). The CDR3 runs to 14 residues. Germline trimming cut 3 bases from V and 2 bases from J; bases unmatched to any gene: 3. The CDR3 loop is CAWRTSGITDTQYF. The CDR3 nucleotides read TGTGCCTGGAGGACTAGCGGAATCACAGATACGCAGTATTTT. Variable domain in full (rest from reference TRBV30 and TRBJ2-3): SQTIHQWPATLVQPVGSPLSLECTVEGTSNPNLYWYRQAAGRGLQLLFYSVGIGQISSEVPQNLSASRPQDRQFILSSKKLLLSDSGFYLCAWRTSGITDTQYFGPGTRLTVL.

The CDR3 protein is CASSQHRAGEGYTTNEKLFF. CDR3 nucleotides: TGTGCCAGCAGCCAACACAGAGCAGGGGAAGGTTATACTACAAATGAAAAACTGTTTTTT. The gene calls are TRBV3-1 (or the pseudogene TRBV3-2) and TRBJ1-4, with D possibly TRBD1 on 6 matching bases. The CDR3 length is 20 residues. CDR1 is LGHDT and CDR2 is YNNKEL in the germline V gene (reference sequence). V lost 2 bases and J lost 5, with 27 bases in between.

The rearrangement uses TRBV6-2 or TRBV6-3 and TRBJ2-7; the D gene is possibly TRBD1 (6 bases). The germline V and J ends were trimmed by 5 bases and 5 bases, with 19 bases remaining between them. The CDR3 spans 15 residues. The germline V gene has CDR1 MNHEY and CDR2 SVGEGT. CDR3 DNA sequence: TGTGCCAGCAGTCCCCTAGGTCAGGGGAATCACGAGCAGTACTTC. Residues: CASSPLGQGNHEQYF.

This chain links TRBV4-3 with TRBJ1-1; no clear D gene. V was shortened by 0 bases and J by 8 bases, with 10 bases between the two germline ends. The CDR3 is 13 amino acids. Germline CDR1 and CDR2: LGHNA and YSLEER. CDR3 loop: CASSQETRAEAFF. CDR3 DNA: TGCGCCAGCAGCCAAGAGACGCGGGCAGAAGCTTTCTTT.

The chain has TRBV5-4 and TRBJ1-2; TRBD1 might be the D (5 bases). Per the germline V gene, CDR1 is SGHNT and CDR2 is YYREEE (reference sequence). Trimming stripped 0 bases from V and 8 bases from J, with 20 bases between. The CDR3 contains 16 residues. CDR3 nucleotides: TGTGCCAGCAGCTTGGGCGTGGGAGGGGATGGAGGAGGCTACACCTTC. This codes for CASSLGVGGDGGGYTF.

This clone turned up a few times. The chain links TRBV27 to TRBJ2-7; D gene unclear. Germline CDR1 MNHEY, CDR2 SMNVEV (reference sequence). The CDR3 has 15 amino acids. The V end was cut by 4 bases, the J end by 3 bases, with 16 bases between. The CDR3, as DNA: TGTGCCAGCAGTTCTCTTCGGAAAACAAGCTACGAGCAGTACTTC. Encoded protein: CASSSLRKTSYEQYF.

The CDR3 nucleotides are TGCGCCAGCAGCTTGGCCAGGGTGACCGGGGAGCTGTTTTTT. This encodes CASSLARVTGELFF. The chain links TRBV5-1 to TRBJ2-2, with D tentatively TRBD1 (5 bases). V lost 0 bases and J lost 5, with 8 bases in between. Germline V gene sequence: CDR1 SGHRS, CDR2 YFSETQ. There are 14 residues in the CDR3.

The chain combines TRBV6-5 with TRBJ2-5; 9 bases match TRBD1. The CDR3 totals 15 residues. J gave up 7 bases and V 0 bases, and 6 bases lay outside the gene matches. Germline loops: CDR1 MNHEY, CDR2 SVGAGI. The DNA of the CDR3 is TGTGCCAGCAGTTACTCCCTCGACAGGGGGGGGACCCAGTACTTC. Its protein is CASSYSLDRGGTQYF.